One TCR beta chain is described in this entry. Its antigen remains unknown. These data originate in a study of T-cell memory formation after mild COVID-19. Study-level results: The finding that pre-infection memory included some responding clones suggested that cross-reactive memory joined.

Per the germline V gene, CDR1 is KGHSH and CDR2 is LQKENI. The CDR3 loop spans 17 amino acids. J gave up 0 bases and V 3 bases, and 7 bases lay outside the gene matches. TCRdb re-analysed the 5' RACE reads in MiXCR, keeping a single row per CDR3 protein. The table shows about 130,000 distinct CDR3 sequences, with 5% to 6.5% occurring only once. The chain has TRBV18 and TRBJ2-2; 7 nucleotides match TRBD2. The source material was PBMCs or a T cell subset sorted from them (not recorded which). The receptor's source is an adult woman who had mild COVID-19 (a few samples of this study predate the infection). Cell type and time point are not known. The CDR3 loop is CASSPLSGGPNTGELFF. In DNA form, the CDR3 reads TGTGCCAGCTCACCGCTCTCGGGAGGACCGAACACCGGGGAGCTGTTTTTT.